Below, 8 T cell receptor beta chains from the same sample are listed, as sequenced in a study of OX40 agonist ivuxolimab in advanced cancers. Sequencing used immunoSEQ multiplex PCR; TCRdb keeps in-frame clones, though not all of them. Of roughly 43,000 clones listed, about 88% are singletons. The source material was CD4+ or CD8+ T cells sorted from blood, sampled in a trial of the OX40 agonist ivuxolimab. The receptors were sampled from an adult with an advanced solid tumor such as melanoma, head and neck, liver or kidney cancer.

Only one count was recorded for this clone. The chain carries TRBV29-1 and TRBJ2-2, with 8 positions matching TRBD2. V lost 7 bases, J lost 4 bases, and 11 bases stayed unmatched. Germline V CDR1 and CDR2: SQVTM, ANQGSEA. The CDR3 consists of 15 residues. The CDR3 DNA is TGCAGCGCCTCCGGGGGGGTCCGAGGCACCGGGGAGCTGTTTTTT. It translates to CSASGGVRGTGELFF.

J is TRBJ2-1 and V is TRBV5-6; D unresolved. The CDR3 has 15 residues. With 0 bases removed from V and 9 bases from J, the gap between germline ends came to 16 bases. In germline, CDR1 is SGHDT, CDR2 YYEEEE. CDR3 DNA: TGTGCCAGCAGCTTGGAGAAGACCGGAAGTGGTGAGCAGTTCTTC. This encodes CASSLEKTGSGEQFF. The full variable domain, in which reference TRBV5-6 and TRBJ2-1 provide the parts outside the CDR3, is DAGVTQSPTHLIKTRGQQVTLRCSPKSGHDTVSWYQQALGQGPQFIFQYYEEEERQRGNFPDRFSGHQFPNYSSELNVNALLLGDSALYLCASSLEKTGSGEQFFGPGTRLTVL.

The chain employs TRBV7-6 and TRBJ1-2; D is possibly TRBD1 (5 bases). Germline V gene data show CDR1 as SGHVS and CDR2 as FNYEAQ. The CDR3 spans 14 residues. V was shortened by 5 bases and J by 8 bases, with 18 bases between the two germline ends. The CDR3 here is CASSRSQGAEGYTF. The CDR3 region has the DNA TGTGCCAGCAGCCGATCGCAGGGCGCGGAAGGCTACACCTTC.

The J gene is TRBJ1-2, the V gene TRBV5-1; weak D call: TRBD1 (5 bases). This CDR3 spans 11 amino acids. Trimming shortened V by 3 bases and J by 8 bases, and 8 bases separated the two germline ends. Germline V lookup: CDR1 SGHRS, CDR2 YFSETQ. CDR3 loop: CASSSGEGYTF. CDR3 sequence (DNA): TGCGCCAGCAGCTCGGGGGAAGGCTACACCTTC.

V is TRBV5-4 and J is TRBJ1-1; D unresolved. V dropped 3 bases and J dropped 4 bases, with 7 bases sitting between them. In germline, CDR1 is SGHNT, CDR2 YYREEE (reference sequence). CDR3 length equals 12 residues. The CDR3 bases are TGTGCCAGCAGCTCAACGGGCACTGAAGCTTTCTTT. It specifies CASSSTGTEAFF. The full variable domain, with the rest looked up from reference TRBV5-4 and TRBJ1-1, is ETGVTQSPTHLIKTRGQQVTLRCSSQSGHNTVSWYQQALGQGPQFIFQYYREEENGRGNFPPRFSGLQFPNYSSELNVNALELDDSALYLCASSSTGTEAFFGQGTRLTVV.

This chain uses TRBV28 with TRBJ1-2, with D unresolved. The CDR3 length is 10 residues. V lost 5 bases and J 5 bases, leaving 3 bases between the germline ends. Germline CDR1 MDHEN, CDR2 SYDVKM. CDR3 loop: CASSNYGYTF. CDR3 nucleotide sequence: TGTGCCAGCAGTAATTATGGCTACACCTTC.

J is TRBJ2-3 and V is TRBV29-1; perhaps TRBD1 as D (5 bases). The CDR3 has 14 residues. V was pared by 4 bases and J by 0 bases, with 11 bases between. CDR1 and CDR2 from the germline V gene are SQVTM and ANQGSEA. The CDR3 sequence: CSVGTLPSTDTQYF. CDR3 coding DNA: TGCAGCGTTGGGACACTACCTAGCACAGATACGCAGTATTTT.

The chain recombines TRBV6-1 with TRBJ2-1; 7 bases align to TRBD1. The CDR3 sequence is 16 residues long. V gave up 2 bases and J gave up 2 bases; unmatched junction bases: 6. Germline V lookup: CDR1 MNHNS, CDR2 SASEGT. The CDR3 loop reads CASSEFGQGAYNEQFF. The CDR3 DNA sequence: TGTGCCAGCAGTGAATTCGGCCAGGGGGCCTACAATGAGCAGTTCTTC.